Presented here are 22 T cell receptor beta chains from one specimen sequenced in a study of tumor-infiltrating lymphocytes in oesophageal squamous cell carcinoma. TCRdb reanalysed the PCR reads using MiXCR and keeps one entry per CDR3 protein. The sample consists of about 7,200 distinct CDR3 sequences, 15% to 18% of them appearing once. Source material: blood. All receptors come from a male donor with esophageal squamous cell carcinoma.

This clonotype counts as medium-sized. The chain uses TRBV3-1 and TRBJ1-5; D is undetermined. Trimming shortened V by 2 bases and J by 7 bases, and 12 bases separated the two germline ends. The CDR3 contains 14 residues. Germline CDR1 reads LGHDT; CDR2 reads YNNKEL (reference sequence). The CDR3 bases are TGTGCCAGCAGCCAATTAGGGAGTAGCCAGCCCCAGCATTTT. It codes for CASSQLGSSQPQHF.

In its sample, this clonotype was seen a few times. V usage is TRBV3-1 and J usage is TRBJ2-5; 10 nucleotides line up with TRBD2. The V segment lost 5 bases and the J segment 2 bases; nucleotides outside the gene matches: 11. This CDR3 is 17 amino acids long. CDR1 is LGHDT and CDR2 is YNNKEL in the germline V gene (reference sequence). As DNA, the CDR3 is TGTGCCAGCAGCGCCTGGTCGGCTAGCGGGGGTCAAGAGACCCAGTACTTC. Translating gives CASSAWSASGGQETQYF.

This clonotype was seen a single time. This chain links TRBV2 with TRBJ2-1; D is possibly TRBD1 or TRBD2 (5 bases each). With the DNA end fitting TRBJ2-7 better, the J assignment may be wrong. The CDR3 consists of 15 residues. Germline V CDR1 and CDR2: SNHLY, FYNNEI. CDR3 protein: CASVSGTLSSYEQYF. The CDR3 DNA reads TGTGCCAGTGTCTCCGGGACCTTGAGCTCCTACGAGCAGTACTTC.

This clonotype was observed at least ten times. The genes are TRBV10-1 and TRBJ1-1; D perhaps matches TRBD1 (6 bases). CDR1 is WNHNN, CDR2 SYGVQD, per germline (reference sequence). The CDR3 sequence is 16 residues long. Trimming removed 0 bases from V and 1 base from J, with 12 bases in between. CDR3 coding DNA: TGCGCCAGCAGTGAGTCGGGAGCAGGGGAGAACACTGAAGCTTTCTTT. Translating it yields CASSESGAGENTEAFF.

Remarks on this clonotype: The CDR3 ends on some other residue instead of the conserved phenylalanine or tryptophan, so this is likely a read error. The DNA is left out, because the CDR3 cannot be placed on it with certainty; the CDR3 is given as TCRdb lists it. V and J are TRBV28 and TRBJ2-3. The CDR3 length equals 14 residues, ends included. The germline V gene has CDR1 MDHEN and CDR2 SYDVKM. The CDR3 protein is CASSTRLYGYTFGS.

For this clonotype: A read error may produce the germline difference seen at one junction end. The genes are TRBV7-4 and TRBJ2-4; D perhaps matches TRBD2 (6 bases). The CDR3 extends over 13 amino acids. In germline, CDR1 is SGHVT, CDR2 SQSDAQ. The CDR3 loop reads CASSLVGAGGYTF. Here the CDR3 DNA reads TGTGCCAGCAGCTTGGTGGGAGCGGGTGGCTACACTTTC.

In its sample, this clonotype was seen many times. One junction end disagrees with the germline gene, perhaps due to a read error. The CDR3 nucleotides are TGTGCCAGCAGTTTAGGGGCGGGAATTTCACCCCTCCACTTC. Translated: CASSLGAGISPLHF. V is TRBV12-3 or TRBV12-4 and J is TRBJ2-5, with D perhaps matching TRBD2 (6 bases). The length of the CDR3 is 14 residues.

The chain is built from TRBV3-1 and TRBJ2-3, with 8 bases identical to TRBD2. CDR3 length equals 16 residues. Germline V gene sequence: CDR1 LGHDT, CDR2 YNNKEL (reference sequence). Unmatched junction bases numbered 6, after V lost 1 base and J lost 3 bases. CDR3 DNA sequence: TGTGCCAGCAGCCAAGGAGGGACTAGTTCTACAGATACGCAGTATTTT. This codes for CASSQGGTSSTDTQYF.

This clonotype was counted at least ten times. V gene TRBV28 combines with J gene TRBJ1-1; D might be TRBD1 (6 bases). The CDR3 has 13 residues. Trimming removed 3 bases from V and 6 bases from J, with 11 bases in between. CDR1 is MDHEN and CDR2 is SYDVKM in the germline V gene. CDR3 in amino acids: CASSLDHRAEAFF. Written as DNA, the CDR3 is TGTGCCAGCAGTTTGGACCACAGGGCTGAAGCTTTCTTT. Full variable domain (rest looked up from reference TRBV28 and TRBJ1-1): DVKVTQSSRYLVKRTGEKVFLECVQDMDHENMFWYRQDPGLGLRLIYFSYDVKMKEKGDIPEGYSVSREKKERFSLILESASTNQTSMYLCASSLDHRAEAFFGQGTRLTVV.

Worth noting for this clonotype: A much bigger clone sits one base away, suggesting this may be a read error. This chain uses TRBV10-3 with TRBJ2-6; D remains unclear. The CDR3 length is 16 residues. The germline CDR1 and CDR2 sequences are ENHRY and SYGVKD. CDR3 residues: CAISPDFRSGTNVLTF. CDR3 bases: TGTGCCATCAGCCCAGACTTCCGCTCTGGGACCAACGTCCTGACTTTC.

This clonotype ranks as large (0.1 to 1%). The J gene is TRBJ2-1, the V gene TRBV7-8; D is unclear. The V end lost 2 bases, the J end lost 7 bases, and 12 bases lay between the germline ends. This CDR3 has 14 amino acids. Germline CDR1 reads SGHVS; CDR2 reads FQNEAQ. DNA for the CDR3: TGTGCCAGCAGCTTATCGGGCAGGTCGAATGAGCAGTTCTTC. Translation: CASSLSGRSNEQFF.

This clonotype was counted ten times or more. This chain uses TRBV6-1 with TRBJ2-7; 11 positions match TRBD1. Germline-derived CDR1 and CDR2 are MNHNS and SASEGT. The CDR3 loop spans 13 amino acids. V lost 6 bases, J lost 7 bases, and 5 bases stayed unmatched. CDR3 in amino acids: CASRGTGGGEQYF. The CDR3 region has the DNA TGTGCCAGCAGAGGGACAGGGGGAGGTGAGCAGTACTTC.

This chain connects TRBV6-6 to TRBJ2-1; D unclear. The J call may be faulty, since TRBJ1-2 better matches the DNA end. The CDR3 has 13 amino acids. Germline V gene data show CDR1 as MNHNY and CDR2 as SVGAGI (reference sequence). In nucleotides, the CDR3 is TGTGCCAGCAGTTACCGAACTAACTATGGCTACACCTTC. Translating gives CASSYRTNYGYTF.

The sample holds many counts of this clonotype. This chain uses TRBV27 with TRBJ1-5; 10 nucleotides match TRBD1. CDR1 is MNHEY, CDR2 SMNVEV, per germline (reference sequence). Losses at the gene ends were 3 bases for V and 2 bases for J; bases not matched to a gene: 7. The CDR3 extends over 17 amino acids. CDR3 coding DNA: TGTGCCAGCAGTTTTGGGGGGACAGGGGTGGGCAATCAGCCCCAGCATTTT. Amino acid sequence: CASSFGGTGVGNQPQHF.

CDR3 nucleotide sequence: TGTGCCATGGGACAGGAGTACAATCAGCCCCAGCATTTT. This sequence encodes CAMGQEYNQPQHF. V is TRBV10-3 and J is TRBJ1-5; 8 positions agree with TRBD1. The V and J ends lost 9 bases and 3 bases, in that order; junction bases with no gene match: 4. The CDR3 extends over 13 amino acids. CDR1 and CDR2 from the germline V gene are ENHRY and SYGVKD.

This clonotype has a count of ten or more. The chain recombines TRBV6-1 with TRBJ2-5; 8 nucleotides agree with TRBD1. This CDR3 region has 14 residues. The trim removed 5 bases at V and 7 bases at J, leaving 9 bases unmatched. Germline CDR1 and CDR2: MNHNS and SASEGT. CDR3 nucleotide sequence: TGTGCCAGCAGTTCCTCCCCGGGACAGGTGACCCAGTACTTC. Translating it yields CASSSSPGQVTQYF.

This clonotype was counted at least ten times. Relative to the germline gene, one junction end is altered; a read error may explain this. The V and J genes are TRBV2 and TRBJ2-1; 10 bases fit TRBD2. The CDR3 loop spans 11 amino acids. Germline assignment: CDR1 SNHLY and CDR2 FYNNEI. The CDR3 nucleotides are TGTGCCAGCAGGGAGCTAGCGGGGGCCCTCTTC. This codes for CASRELAGALF.

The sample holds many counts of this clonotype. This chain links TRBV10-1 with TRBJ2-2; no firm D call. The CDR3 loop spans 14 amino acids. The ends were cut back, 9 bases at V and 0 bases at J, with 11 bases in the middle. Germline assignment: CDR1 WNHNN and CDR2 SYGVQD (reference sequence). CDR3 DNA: TGCGCCAGTCGAGTAGGAACGAACACCGGGGAGCTGTTTTTT. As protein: CASRVGTNTGELFF.

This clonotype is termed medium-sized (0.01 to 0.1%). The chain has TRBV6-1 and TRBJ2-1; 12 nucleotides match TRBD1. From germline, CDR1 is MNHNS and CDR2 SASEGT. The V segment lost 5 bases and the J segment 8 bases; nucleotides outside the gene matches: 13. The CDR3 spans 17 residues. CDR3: CASSHPNRDRGRDEQFF. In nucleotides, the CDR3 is TGTGCCAGCAGTCACCCTAACCGGGACAGGGGGCGGGATGAGCAGTTCTTC.

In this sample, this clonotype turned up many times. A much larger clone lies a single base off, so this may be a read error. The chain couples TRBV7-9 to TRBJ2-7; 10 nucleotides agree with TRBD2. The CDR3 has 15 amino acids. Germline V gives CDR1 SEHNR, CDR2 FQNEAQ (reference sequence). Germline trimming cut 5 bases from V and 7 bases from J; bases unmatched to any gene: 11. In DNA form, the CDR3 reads TGTGCCAGCAGCACCAGCGGGGGGGCATGGAATGAGCAGTACTTC. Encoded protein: CASSTSGGAWNEQYF.

In nucleotides, the CDR3 is TGTGCCAGCAGTGACAGGGTAGAGCATCAGCCCCAGCATTTT. Amino acids: CASSDRVEHQPQHF. The V gene is TRBV2, the J gene TRBJ1-5, with a possible D match to TRBD1 (5 bases). Trimming took off 3 bases at V and 5 bases at J, with 11 bases between the two ends. The germline V gene has CDR1 SNHLY and CDR2 FYNNEI. CDR3 length: 14 amino acids.

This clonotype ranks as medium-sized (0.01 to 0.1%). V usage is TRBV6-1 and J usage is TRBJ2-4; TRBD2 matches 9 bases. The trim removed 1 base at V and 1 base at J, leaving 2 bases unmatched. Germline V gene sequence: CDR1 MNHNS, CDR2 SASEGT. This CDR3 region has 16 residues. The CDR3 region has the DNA TGTGCCAGCAGTGAAGTTGCGGGGGGGGCCAAAAACATTCAGTACTTC. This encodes CASSEVAGGAKNIQYF.